This T cell receptor beta chain was documented in a study of naive and memory T cell subsets. CDR3 length equals 16 residues. The V gene lost 1 base and the J gene lost 1 base, with 11 bases spanning the gap. Germline-derived CDR1 and CDR2 are MGHRA and YSYEKL. The beta constant-region primer was an equimolar mix of two oligonucleotides covering TRBC1 and TRBC2. The ligated cDNA underwent four PCR rounds using SP2 and nested alpha and beta constant-region primers. TCRdb re-analysed the UMI-ligation and nested PCR reads in MiXCR, keeping a single row per CDR3 protein. Found here are tens of thousands of distinct CDR3 sequences, 9% of them singletons; the top ten hold 1.2%. This clonotype turned up a few times.

Specimen: naive CD8+ T cells from blood. The TCR sequence derives from a human donor in good health. The rearrangement links TRBV4-1 to TRBJ1-5; a possible D gene is TRBD1 (5 bases). The CDR3 loop reads CASSQVPRDSNQPQHF. The CDR3 region has the DNA TGCGCCAGCAGCCAAGTCCCCCGGGACAGCAATCAGCCCCAGCATTTT.